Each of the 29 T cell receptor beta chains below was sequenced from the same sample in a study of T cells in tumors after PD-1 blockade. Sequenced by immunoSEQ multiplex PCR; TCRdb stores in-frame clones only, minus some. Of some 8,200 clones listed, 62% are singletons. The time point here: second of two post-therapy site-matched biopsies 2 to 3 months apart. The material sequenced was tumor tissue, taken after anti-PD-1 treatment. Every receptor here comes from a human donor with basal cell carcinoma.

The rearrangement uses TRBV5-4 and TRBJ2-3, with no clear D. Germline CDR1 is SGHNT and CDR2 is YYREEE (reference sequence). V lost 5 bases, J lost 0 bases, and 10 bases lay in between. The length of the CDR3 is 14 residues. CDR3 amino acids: CASRREHSTDTQYF. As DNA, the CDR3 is TGTGCCAGCAGAAGAGAACACAGCACAGATACGCAGTATTTT.

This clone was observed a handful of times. This chain's CDR3 is CASAPRVWNTGELFF. CDR3 coding DNA: TGTGCCAGCGCCCCACGGGTTTGGAACACCGGGGAGCTGTTTTTT. V is TRBV2 and J is TRBJ2-2; D uncertain. Trimming took 8 bases from V and 1 from J, leaving 14 bases between them. The germline gives CDR1 SNHLY, CDR2 FYNNEI. This CDR3 region has 15 residues.

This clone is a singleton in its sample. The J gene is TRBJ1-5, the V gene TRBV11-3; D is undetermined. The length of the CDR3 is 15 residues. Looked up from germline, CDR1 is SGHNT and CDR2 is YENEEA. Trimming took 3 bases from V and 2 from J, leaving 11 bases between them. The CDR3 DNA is TGTGCCAGCAGCTTGGGCGGAAACGGCAATCAGCCCCAGCATTTT. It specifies CASSLGGNGNQPQHF.

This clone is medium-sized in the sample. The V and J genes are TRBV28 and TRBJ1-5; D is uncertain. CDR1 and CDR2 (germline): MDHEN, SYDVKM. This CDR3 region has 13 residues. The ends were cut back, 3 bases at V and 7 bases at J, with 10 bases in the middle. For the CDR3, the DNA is TGTGCCAGCAGTTTGGAGGTAATGCAGCCCCAGCATTTT. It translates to CASSLEVMQPQHF. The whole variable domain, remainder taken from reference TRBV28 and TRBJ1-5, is DVKVTQSSRYLVKRTGEKVFLECVQDMDHENMFWYRQDPGLGLRLIYFSYDVKMKEKGDIPEGYSVSREKKERFSLILESASTNQTSMYLCASSLEVMQPQHFGDGTRLSIL.

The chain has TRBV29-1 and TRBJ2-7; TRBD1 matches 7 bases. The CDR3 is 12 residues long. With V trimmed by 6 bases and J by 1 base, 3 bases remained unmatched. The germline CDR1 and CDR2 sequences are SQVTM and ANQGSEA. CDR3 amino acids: CSVGTDSYEQYF. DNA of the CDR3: TGCAGCGTCGGGACAGATTCCTACGAGCAGTACTTC.

As DNA, the CDR3 is TGTGCCAGCAGCATACCAGGGTACACTGAAGCTTTCTTT. This gives the protein CASSIPGYTEAFF. The V call is TRBV6-6, the J call TRBJ1-1; D might be TRBD1 (5 bases). CDR1 is MNHNY and CDR2 is SVGAGI in the germline V gene (reference sequence). The ends were cut back, 6 bases at V and 3 bases at J, with 11 bases in the middle. The CDR3 sequence is 13 residues long.

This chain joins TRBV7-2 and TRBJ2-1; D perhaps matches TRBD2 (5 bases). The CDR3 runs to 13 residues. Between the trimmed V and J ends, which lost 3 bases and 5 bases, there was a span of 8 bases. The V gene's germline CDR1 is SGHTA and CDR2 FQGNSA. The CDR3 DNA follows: TGTGCCAGCAGCTTCACTAGGAACAATGAGCAGTTCTTC. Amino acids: CASSFTRNNEQFF.

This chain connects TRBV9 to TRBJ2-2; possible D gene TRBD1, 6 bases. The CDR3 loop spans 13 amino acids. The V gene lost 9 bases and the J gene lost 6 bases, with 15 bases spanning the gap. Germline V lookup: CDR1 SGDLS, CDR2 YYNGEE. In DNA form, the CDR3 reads TGTGCCACTAAACGTACAGGGTCCGGGGAGCTGTTTTTT. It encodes CATKRTGSGELFF.

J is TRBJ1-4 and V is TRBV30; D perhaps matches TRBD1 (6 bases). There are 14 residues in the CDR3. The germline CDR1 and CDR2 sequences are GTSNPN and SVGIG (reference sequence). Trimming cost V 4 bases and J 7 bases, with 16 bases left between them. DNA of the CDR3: TGTGCCTGGAAATTGGGCAGGGGCGGTGAAAAACTGTTTTTT. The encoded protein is CAWKLGRGGEKLFF.

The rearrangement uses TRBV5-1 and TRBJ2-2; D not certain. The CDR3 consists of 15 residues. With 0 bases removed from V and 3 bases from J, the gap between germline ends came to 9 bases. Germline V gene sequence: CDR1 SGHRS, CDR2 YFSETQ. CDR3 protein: CASSLGHRYTGELFF. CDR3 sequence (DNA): TGCGCCAGCAGCTTGGGACACCGGTACACCGGGGAGCTGTTTTTT.

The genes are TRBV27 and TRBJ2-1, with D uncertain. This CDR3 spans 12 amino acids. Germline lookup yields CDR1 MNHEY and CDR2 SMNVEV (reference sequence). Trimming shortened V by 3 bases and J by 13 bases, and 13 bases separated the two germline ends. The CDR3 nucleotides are TGTGCCAGCAGTTTCGACTGGTCTGCACAGTTCTTC. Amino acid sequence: CASSFDWSAQFF.

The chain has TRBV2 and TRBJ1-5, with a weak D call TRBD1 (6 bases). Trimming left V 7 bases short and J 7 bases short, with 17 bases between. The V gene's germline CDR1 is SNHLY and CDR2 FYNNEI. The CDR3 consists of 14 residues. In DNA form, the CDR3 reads TGTGCCAGCACCGCGGACAGAAGGGACCAGCCCCAGCATTTT. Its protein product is CASTADRRDQPQHF.

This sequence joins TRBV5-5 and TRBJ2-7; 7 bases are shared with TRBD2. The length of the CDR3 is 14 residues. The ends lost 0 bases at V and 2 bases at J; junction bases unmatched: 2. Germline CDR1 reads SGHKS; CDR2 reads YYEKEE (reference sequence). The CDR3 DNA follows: TGTGCCAGCAGCTTGGCTAGCGGAACCTACGAGCAGTACTTC. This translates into CASSLASGTYEQYF.

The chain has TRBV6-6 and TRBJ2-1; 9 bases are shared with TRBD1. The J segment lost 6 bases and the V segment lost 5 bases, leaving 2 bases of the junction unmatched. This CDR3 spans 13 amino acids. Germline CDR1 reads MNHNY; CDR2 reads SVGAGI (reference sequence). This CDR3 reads CASSVTGGNEQFF. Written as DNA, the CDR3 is TGTGCCAGCAGTGTGACAGGGGGCAATGAGCAGTTCTTC.

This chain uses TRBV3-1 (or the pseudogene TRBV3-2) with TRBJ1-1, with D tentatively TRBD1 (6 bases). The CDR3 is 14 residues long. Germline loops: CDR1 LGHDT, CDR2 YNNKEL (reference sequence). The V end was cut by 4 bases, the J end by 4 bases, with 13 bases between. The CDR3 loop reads CASSLRQVPTEAFF. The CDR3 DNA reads TGTGCCAGCAGCCTTAGACAGGTTCCCACTGAAGCTTTCTTT.

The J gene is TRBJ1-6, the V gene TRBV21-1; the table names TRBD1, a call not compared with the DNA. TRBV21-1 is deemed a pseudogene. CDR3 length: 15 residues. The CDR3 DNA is TGTGCCAGCAGTCGGATGGACAGGTTGGATTCACCCCTCCACTTT. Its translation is CASSRMDRLDSPLHF.

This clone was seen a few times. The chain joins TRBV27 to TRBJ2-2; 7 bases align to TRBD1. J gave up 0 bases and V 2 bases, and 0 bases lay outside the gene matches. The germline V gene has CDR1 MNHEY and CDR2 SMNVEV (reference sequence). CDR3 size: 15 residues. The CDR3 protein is CASSLQGANTGELFF. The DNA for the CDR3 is TGTGCCAGCAGTTTACAGGGGGCGAACACCGGGGAGCTGTTTTTT.

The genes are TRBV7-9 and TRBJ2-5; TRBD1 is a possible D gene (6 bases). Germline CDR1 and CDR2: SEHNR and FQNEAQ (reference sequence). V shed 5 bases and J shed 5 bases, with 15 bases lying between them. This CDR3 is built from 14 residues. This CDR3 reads CASSGRGSPETQYF. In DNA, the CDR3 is TGTGCCAGCAGCGGCAGGGGATCCCCTGAGACCCAGTACTTC. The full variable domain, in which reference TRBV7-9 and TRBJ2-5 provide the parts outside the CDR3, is DTGVSQNPRHKITKRGQNVTFRCDPISEHNRLYWYRQTLGQGPEFLTYFQNEAQLEKSRLLSDRFSAERPKGSFSTLEIQRTEQGDSAMYLCASSGRGSPETQYFGPGTRLLVL.

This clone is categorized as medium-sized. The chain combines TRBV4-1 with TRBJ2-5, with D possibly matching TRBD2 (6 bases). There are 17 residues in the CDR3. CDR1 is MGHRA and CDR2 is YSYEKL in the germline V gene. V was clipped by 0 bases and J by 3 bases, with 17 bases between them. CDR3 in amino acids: CASSQESYRWGEETQYF. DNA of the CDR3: TGCGCCAGCAGCCAAGAAAGCTACAGGTGGGGGGAAGAGACCCAGTACTTC.

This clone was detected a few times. DNA for the CDR3: TGTGCCAGCGAGGCCAGTCCCTACGAGCAGTACTTC. Amino acids: CASEASPYEQYF. The chain links TRBV6-5 to TRBJ2-7, with no clear D. The CDR3 covers 12 residues. Looked up from germline, CDR1 is MNHEY and CDR2 is SVGAGI. Trimming removed 8 bases from V and 2 bases from J, with 10 bases in between.

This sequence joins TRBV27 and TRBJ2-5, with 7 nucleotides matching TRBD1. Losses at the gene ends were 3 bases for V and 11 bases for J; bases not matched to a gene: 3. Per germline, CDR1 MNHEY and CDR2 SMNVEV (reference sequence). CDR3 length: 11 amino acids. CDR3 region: CASSFGTDQYF. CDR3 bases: TGTGCCAGCAGTTTCGGGACAGATCAGTACTTC.

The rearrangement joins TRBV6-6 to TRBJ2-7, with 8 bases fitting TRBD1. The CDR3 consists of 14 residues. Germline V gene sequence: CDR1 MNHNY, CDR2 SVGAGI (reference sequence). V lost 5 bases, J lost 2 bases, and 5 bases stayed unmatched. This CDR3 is CASSIGTGPYEQYF. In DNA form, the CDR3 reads TGTGCCAGCAGTATCGGGACAGGCCCCTACGAGCAGTACTTC.

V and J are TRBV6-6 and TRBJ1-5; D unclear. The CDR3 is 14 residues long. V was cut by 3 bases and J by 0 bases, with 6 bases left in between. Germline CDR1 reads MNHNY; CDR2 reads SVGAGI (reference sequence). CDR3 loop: CASSYRGSNQPQHF. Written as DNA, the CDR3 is TGTGCCAGCAGTTATCGGGGTAGCAATCAGCCCCAGCATTTT.

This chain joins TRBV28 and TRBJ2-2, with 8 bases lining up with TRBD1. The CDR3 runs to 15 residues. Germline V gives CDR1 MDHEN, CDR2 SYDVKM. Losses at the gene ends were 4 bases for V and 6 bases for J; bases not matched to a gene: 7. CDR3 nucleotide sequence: TGTGCCAGCAGTTCCATTGGACAGGGCCCCGGGGAGCTGTTTTTT. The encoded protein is CASSSIGQGPGELFF.

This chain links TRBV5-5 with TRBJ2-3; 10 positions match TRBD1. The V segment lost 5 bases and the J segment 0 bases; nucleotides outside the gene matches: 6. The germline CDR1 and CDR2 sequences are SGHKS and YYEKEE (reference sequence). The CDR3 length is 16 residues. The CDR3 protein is CASRFRQGASTDTQYF. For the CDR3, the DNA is TGTGCCAGCAGATTCAGACAGGGGGCTAGCACAGATACGCAGTATTTT.

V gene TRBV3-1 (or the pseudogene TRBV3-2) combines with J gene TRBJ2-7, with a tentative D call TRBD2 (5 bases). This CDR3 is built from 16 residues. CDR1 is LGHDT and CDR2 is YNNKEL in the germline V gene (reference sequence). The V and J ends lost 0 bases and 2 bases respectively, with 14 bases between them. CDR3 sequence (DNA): TGTGCCAGCAGCCAAGATCGTGGGGTCGGGACCTACGAGCAGTACTTC. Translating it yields CASSQDRGVGTYEQYF.

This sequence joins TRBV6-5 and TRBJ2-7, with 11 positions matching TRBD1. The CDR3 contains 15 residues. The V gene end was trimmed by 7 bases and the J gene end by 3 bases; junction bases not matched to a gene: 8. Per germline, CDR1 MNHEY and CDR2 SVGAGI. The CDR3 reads CASIARDRGFYEQYF. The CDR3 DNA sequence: TGTGCCAGCATCGCGCGGGACAGGGGGTTCTACGAGCAGTACTTC.

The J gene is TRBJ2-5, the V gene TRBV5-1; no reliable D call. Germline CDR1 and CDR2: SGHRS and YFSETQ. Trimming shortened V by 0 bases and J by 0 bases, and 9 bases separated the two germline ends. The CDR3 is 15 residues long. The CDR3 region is CASSLGQQYQETQYF. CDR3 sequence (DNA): TGCGCCAGCAGCTTGGGCCAGCAGTACCAAGAGACCCAGTACTTC.

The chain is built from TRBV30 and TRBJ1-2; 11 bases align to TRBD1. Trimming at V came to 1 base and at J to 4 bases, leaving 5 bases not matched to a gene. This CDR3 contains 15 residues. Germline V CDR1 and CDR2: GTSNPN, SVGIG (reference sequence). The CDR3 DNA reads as TGTGCCTGGAGTGCCCGGGACAGGGGGTTCTATGGCTACACCTTC. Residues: CAWSARDRGFYGYTF. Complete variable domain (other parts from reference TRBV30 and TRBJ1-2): SQTIHQWPATLVQPVGSPLSLECTVEGTSNPNLYWYRQAAGRGLQLLFYSVGIGQISSEVPQNLSASRPQDRQFILSSKKLLLSDSGFYLCAWSARDRGFYGYTFGSGTRLTVV.